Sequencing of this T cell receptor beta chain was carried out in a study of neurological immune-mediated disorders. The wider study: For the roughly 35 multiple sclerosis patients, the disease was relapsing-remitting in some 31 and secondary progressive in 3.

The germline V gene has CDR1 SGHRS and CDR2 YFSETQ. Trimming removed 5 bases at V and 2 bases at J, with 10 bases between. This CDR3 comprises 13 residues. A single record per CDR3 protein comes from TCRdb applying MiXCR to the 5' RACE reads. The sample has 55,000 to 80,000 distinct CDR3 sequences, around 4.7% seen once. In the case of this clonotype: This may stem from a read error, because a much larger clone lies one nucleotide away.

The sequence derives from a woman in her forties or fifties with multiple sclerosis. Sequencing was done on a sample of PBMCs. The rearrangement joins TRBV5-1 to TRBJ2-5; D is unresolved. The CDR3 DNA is TGCGCCAGCAGACTGGAAAGACAAGAGACCCAGTACTTC. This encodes CASRLERQETQYF.